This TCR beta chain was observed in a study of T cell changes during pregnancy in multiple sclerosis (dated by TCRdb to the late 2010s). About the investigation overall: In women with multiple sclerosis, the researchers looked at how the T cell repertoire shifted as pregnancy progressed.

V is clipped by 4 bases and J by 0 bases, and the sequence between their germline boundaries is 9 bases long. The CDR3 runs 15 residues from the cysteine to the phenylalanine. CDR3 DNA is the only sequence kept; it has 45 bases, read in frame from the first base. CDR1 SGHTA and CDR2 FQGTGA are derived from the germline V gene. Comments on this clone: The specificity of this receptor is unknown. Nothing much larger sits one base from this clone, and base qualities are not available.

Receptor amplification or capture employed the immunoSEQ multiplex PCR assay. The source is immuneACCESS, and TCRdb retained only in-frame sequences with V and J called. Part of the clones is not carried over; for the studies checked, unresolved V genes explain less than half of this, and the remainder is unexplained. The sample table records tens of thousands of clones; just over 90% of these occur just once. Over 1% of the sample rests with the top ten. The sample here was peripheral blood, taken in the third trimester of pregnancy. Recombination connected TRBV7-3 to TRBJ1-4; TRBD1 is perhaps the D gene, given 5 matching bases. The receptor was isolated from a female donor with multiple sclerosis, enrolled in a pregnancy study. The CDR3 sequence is CASSSGGPTNEKLFF. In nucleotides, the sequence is TGTGCCAGCAGCTCCGGGGGTCCAACTAATGAAAAACTGTTTTTT. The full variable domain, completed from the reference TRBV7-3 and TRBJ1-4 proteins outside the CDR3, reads GAGVSQTPSNKVTEKGKYVELRCDPISGHTALYWYRQSLGQGPEFLIYFQGTGAADDSGLPNDRFFAVRPEGSVSTLKIQRTERGDSAVYLCASSSGGPTNEKLFFGSGTQLSVL.